This TCR beta chain derives from a study of PD-1 blockade in classical Hodgkin lymphoma. For this clone: Its specificity is unknown.

This CDR3 has 14 residues. Trimming removed 0 bases from V and 4 bases from J, with 12 bases in between. Per germline, CDR1 GTSNPN and CDR2 SVGIG (reference sequence). All the patients suffered relapse after autologous stem cell transplantation, and brentuximab vedotin exposure differed. Patients reached a best response of complete response, partial response or progressive disease. Findings and limits, study-wide: Reports described newly diagnosed patients as having lower baseline TCR diversity than healthy donors. Similar baseline diversity was found in complete responders and newly diagnosed patients.

This table comes from immunoSEQ multiplex PCR, and its TCRdb copy is limited to in-frame clones, with some not included. The sample includes some 93,000 clones, over 85% of them seen just once. This rearrangement joins TRBV30 to TRBJ1-1, with a possible D match to TRBD1 (5 bases). This receptor was identified in a human donor with classical Hodgkin lymphoma. The sequencing here drew on peripheral blood mononuclear cells (PBMCs), taken at baseline. In DNA, the CDR3 is TGTGCCTGGAGTGTAACAGGCCTTACCACTGAAGCTTTCTTT. Protein sequence: CAWSVTGLTTEAFF.